The rows below give T cell receptor beta chains drawn from one sample of a study of Ad26.COV2.S vaccination and SARS-CoV-2 variants. Method: immunoSEQ multiplex PCR; TCRdb's copy keeps in-frame clones and lacks some. The profile shows 380,000 or so clones, 86% of them singletons. This material consisted of peripheral blood, taken in a trial of Ad26.COV2.S vaccine versus placebo. All receptors come from a person aged 18-60 years who received the Ad26.COV2.S COVID-19 vaccine or a placebo. Each CDR3 is given with its conserved first and last residue. D genes are given only for firm matches. Only some rows state a clone size, as once, few, many or a class for expanded clones.

TRBV7-9,.,19,TRBD1,TRBJ2-7,TGTGCCAGCAGCTTGAATCCCGGGACAGGGGGCGGGAGCTCCTACGAGCAGTACTTC,CASSLNPGTGGGSSYEQYF
TRBV6-2/TRBV6-3,.,17,TRBD2,TRBJ2-3,TGTGCCAGCAGTTCGGGACTAGCGGGAGGGCCCACAGATACGCAGTATTTT,CASSSGLAGGPTDTQYF
TRBV7-2,once,15,TRBD1,TRBJ1-5,TGTGCCAGCAGCCAAGGACAGGGAGGCAGTCAGCCCCAGCATTTT,CASSQGQGGSQPQHF
TRBV6-1,.,16,.,TRBJ1-1,TGTGCCAGCAGTGAGGCCCTTCGGGCGGATAACACTGAAGCTTTCTTT,CASSEALRADNTEAFF
TRBV5-4,.,16,.,TRBJ2-6,TGTGCCAGCAGCTTAGGAACACCCCCTGGGGCCAACGTCCTGACTTTC,CASSLGTPPGANVLTF
TRBV19,.,13,.,TRBJ1-2,TGTGCCAGTAGTTCCAGTGGGGTCTATGGCTACACCTTC,CASSSSGVYGYTF
TRBV23-1,few,13,.,TRBJ2-7,TGCGCCAGCAGTCAGGCCGACCTCTACGAGCAGTACTTC,CASSQADLYEQYF
TRBV24-1,.,14,.,TRBJ2-1,TGTGCCACCGGGCCCAGGTCCAGCTACAATGAGCAGTTCTTC,CATGPRSSYNEQFF
TRBV7-6,once,16,.,TRBJ2-1,TGTGCCAGCAGCTTGGGGGGCCACAGATCTTACAATGAGCAGTTCTTC,CASSLGGHRSYNEQFF
TRBV5-1,.,15,.,TRBJ2-1,TGCGCCAGCAGCTTGGCTGATCCTAGTTACAATGAGCAGTTCTTC,CASSLADPSYNEQFF
TRBV5-6,once,14,.,TRBJ2-1,TGTGCCAGCAGCTTGCCATCAGATGGGAATGGGCAGTTCTTC,CASSLPSDGNGQFF
TRBV7-2,.,13,.,TRBJ1-4,TGTGCCAGCAGCGCCAGGGATCGGGGAGAACTGTTTTTT,CASSARDRGELFF
TRBV4-3,few,14,.,TRBJ1-1,TGCGCCAGCAGCCAAGAGGGCGCGAACACTGAAGCTTTCTTT,CASSQEGANTEAFF
TRBV5-4,.,13,.,TRBJ1-2,TGTGCCAGCAGCTCTGACGGAAACTATGGCTACACCTTC,CASSSDGNYGYTF
TRBV28,.,13,.,TRBJ2-7,TGTGCCAGCAGTTTCTCGGGATGGTACGAGCAGTACTTC,CASSFSGWYEQYF
TRBV19,.,12,.,TRBJ1-2,TGTGCCAGTAGTACAGATACCTATGGCTACACCTTC,CASSTDTYGYTF
TRBV10-3,few,14,TRBD2,TRBJ2-3,TGTGCCATCAGTGGCCGGGAGGCAAAAGATACGCAGTATTTT,CAISGREAKDTQYF
TRBV19,.,15,.,TRBJ1-5,TGTGCCAGTACTCTGGAGGGATGGAAAAATCAGCCCCAGCATTTT,CASTLEGWKNQPQHF